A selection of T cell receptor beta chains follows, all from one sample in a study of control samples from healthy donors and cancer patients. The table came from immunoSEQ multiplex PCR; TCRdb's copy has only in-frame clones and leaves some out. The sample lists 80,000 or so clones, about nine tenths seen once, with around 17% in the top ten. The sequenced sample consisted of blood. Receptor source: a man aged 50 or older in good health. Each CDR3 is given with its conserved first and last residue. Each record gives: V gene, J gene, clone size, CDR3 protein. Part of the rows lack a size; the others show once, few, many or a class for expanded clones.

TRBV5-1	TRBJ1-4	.	CASSFLVRLLEKLFF
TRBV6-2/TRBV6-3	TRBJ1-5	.	CASSYLGGPQHF
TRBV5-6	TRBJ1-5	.	CASSLGRVEQPQHF
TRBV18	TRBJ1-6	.	CASSPLIPGQGNSPLHF
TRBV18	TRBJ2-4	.	CASSYSGTGDPQLAKNIQYF
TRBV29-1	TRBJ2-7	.	CSVGQGGEQYF
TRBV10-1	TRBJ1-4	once	CASSESGTEKLFF
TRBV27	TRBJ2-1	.	CASGSGRYNEQFF
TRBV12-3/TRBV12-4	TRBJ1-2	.	CASSSSLGGYTF
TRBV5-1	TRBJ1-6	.	CASSLDGRRSYNSPLHF
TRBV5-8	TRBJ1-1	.	CASSLTALNTEAFF
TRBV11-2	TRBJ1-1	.	CASSLQGVATEAFF
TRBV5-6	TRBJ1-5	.	CASSFGVNQPQHF
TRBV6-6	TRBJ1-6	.	CASSLEAGQSSPLHF
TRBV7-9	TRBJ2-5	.	CASSLYRQGGETQYF
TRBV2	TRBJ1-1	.	CASNPKNTEAFF
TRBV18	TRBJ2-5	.	CASSRYGGGSQETQYF
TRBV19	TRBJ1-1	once	CASSAGWGTEAFF
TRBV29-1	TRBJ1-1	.	CSVAQVVNTEAFF
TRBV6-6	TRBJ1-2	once	CASSYRDGNYGYTF
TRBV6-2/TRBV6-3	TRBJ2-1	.	CASSTQGLEQFF
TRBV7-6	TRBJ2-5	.	CASSVGGSGQETQYF
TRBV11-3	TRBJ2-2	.	CASSFTPTSQGTGELFF
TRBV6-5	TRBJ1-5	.	CASMAGTNQPQHF
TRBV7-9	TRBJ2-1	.	CASSSGLAGVNEQFF
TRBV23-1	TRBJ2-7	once	CASSLGGIHEQYF
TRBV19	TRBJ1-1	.	CASNGGFSTEAFF